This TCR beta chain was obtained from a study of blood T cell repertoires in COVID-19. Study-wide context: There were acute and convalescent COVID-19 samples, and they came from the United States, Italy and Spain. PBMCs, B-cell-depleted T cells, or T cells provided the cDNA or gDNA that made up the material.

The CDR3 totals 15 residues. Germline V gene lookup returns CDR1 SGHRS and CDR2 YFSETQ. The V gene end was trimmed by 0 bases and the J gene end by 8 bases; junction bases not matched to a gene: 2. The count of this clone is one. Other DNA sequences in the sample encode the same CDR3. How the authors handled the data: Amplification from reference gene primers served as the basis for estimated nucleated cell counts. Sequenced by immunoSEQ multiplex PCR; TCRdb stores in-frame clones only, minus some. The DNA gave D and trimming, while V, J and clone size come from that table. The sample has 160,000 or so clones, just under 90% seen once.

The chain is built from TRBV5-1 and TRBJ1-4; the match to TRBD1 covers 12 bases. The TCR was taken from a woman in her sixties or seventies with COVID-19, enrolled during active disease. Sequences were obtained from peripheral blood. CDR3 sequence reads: CASSLAGTGGEKLFF. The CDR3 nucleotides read TGCGCCAGCAGCTTGGCCGGGACAGGGGGCGAAAAACTGTTTTTT.